Listed here are 32 T cell receptor beta chains from one sample, sequenced in a study of cytomegalovirus exposure and HLA in healthy donors. The primer mix had 60 Vbeta and 13 Jbeta primers. Data came from immunoSEQ multiplex PCR; TCRdb stores just in-frame clones and leaves some out. The repertoire holds some 160,000 clones, with 75% to 90% as singletons. Sequencing was performed on PBMCs. Receptor source: a woman under 30 in good health and CMV-seronegative.

Turning to this clone: An end of the junction differs from the germline gene, which may be a read error. V usage is TRBV7-8 and J usage is TRBJ2-6; 7 nucleotides line up with TRBD1. Germline CDR1 SGHVS, CDR2 FQNEAQ. The CDR3 runs 17 residues. The DNA for the CDR3 is TGTGCCAGCCTAAGGGACAGCTGGTACTCTGGGGCCAACGGCCTGACTTTC. Translated, it gives CASLRDSWYSGANGLTF.

This clone was recorded only once. The rearrangement joins TRBV11-2 to TRBJ1-1, with 9 nucleotides matching TRBD1. Trimming at V came to 4 bases and at J to 5 bases, leaving 5 bases not matched to a gene. The CDR3 loop spans 14 amino acids. Germline V gene data show CDR1 as SGHAT and CDR2 as FQNNGV. CDR3 in amino acids: CASSSTTGGTEAFF. CDR3 coding DNA: TGTGCCAGCAGCTCAACGACAGGGGGAACTGAAGCTTTCTTT. Combining the CDR3 with reference TRBV11-2 and TRBJ1-1 gives the whole variable domain EAGVAQSPRYKIIEKRQSVAFWCNPISGHATLYWYQQILGQGPKLLIQFQNNGVVDDSQLPKDRFSAERLKGVDSTLKIQPAKLEDSAVYLCASSSTTGGTEAFFGQGTRLTVV.

CDR3 amino acids: CASSSSGGAYGYTF. Written as DNA, the CDR3 is TGTGCCAGCAGCTCATCAGGAGGGGCCTATGGCTACACCTTC. This rearrangement joins TRBV7-9 to TRBJ1-2; possibly TRBD1 for D (5 bases). Trimming pared 4 bases from V and 4 bases from J, leaving 13 bases between. The CDR3 extends over 14 amino acids. Looked up from germline, CDR1 is SEHNR and CDR2 is FQNEAQ (reference sequence).

The CDR3 DNA reads as TGTGCCTGGATGAAGGACAGGTCAATAGGGCAGTACTTC. Its translation is CAWMKDRSIGQYF. The rearrangement uses TRBV30 and TRBJ2-7; 7 bases fit TRBD1. The CDR3 spans 13 residues. CDR1 and CDR2 from the germline V gene are GTSNPN and SVGIG (reference sequence). The ends lost 4 bases at V and 9 bases at J; junction bases unmatched: 12.

The chain uses TRBV2 and TRBJ2-3; TRBD1 is a possible D gene (5 bases). The germline V and J ends were trimmed by 6 bases and 0 bases, with 16 bases remaining between them. The V gene's germline CDR1 is SNHLY and CDR2 FYNNEI. This CDR3 is 16 amino acids long. The DNA for the CDR3 is TGTGCCAGCAGCGGGCGTAACAGGCTAAGCACAGATACGCAGTATTTT. It yields the protein CASSGRNRLSTDTQYF.

The rearrangement joins TRBV28 to TRBJ1-1; TRBD1 aligns across 7 bases. The length of the CDR3 is 15 residues. Germline values: CDR1 MDHEN, CDR2 SYDVKM. J was trimmed by 0 bases and V by 6 bases; bases with no gene match: 7. CDR3 sequence: CASRVTGIMNTEAFF. In nucleotides, the CDR3 is TGTGCCAGCAGAGTGACAGGGATTATGAACACTGAAGCTTTCTTT.

This CDR3 is CASSLGGHYTEAFF. The CDR3 nucleotides are TGCGCCAGCAGCTTGGGCGGACACTACACTGAAGCTTTCTTT. V gene TRBV5-1 combines with J gene TRBJ1-1; D might be TRBD1 (5 bases). CDR1 and CDR2 (germline): SGHRS, YFSETQ. V was shortened by 0 bases and J by 3 bases, with 9 bases between the two germline ends. This CDR3 has 14 residues.

This clone appeared a single time. The chain employs TRBV10-2 and TRBJ2-5; 10 bases map to TRBD2. The V and J ends lost 3 bases and 0 bases, in that order; junction bases with no gene match: 7. Germline CDR1 is WSHSY and CDR2 is SAAADI. The CDR3 contains 17 residues. The DNA for the CDR3 is TGCGCCAGCAGTGAACCTAGCGGGGGCGTGTACCAAGAGACCCAGTACTTC. Protein product: CASSEPSGGVYQETQYF.

This clone was counted a few times. The chain joins TRBV5-6 to TRBJ1-5; 10 nucleotides agree with TRBD1. CDR3 length: 15 amino acids. The V gene end was trimmed by 4 bases and the J gene end by 6 bases; junction bases not matched to a gene: 7. Germline V CDR1 and CDR2: SGHDT, YYEEEE. CDR3 bases: TGTGCCAGCAGCCGGCGACAGGGGGCTTTTCAGCCCCAGCATTTT. Translating it yields CASSRRQGAFQPQHF.

The chain combines TRBV6-6 with TRBJ1-4; 8 bases align to TRBD1. The CDR3 contains 14 residues. Germline lookup yields CDR1 MNHNY and CDR2 SVGAGI (reference sequence). V gave up 7 bases and J gave up 0 bases; unmatched junction bases: 1. The DNA for the CDR3 is TGTGCCAGCATGACAGGGGCAACTAATGAAAAACTGTTTTTT. Its protein is CASMTGATNEKLFF.

This clone occurred once. This chain joins TRBV28 and TRBJ1-2; 8 bases match TRBD1. The germline gives CDR1 MDHEN, CDR2 SYDVKM. The CDR3 is 15 amino acids. The V and J ends lost 3 bases and 4 bases, in that order; junction bases with no gene match: 7. This chain's CDR3 is CASSLPTGGTYGYTF. In DNA, the CDR3 is TGTGCCAGCAGTTTGCCCACAGGGGGAACCTATGGCTACACCTTC.

In regard to this clone: The sample contains more than one DNA sequence encoding this CDR3. This chain connects TRBV5-6 to TRBJ1-1; D remains ambiguous. CDR3 length: 13 amino acids. Germline lookup yields CDR1 SGHDT and CDR2 YYEEEE. V was trimmed by 1 base and J by 1 base, leaving 5 bases between them. In nucleotides, the CDR3 is TGTGCCAGCAGCTTGACAGAGAACACTGAAGCTTTCTTT. This translates into CASSLTENTEAFF.

The rearrangement links TRBV11-2 to TRBJ2-3, with a tentative D call TRBD2 (6 bases). The V end lost 3 bases, the J end lost 0 bases, and 16 bases lay between the germline ends. Germline CDR1 and CDR2: SGHAT and FQNNGV. The CDR3 has 17 residues. CDR3 nucleotides: TGTGCCAGCAGCTTTTTATACAGGAGGGGTAGCACAGATACGCAGTATTTT. Protein sequence: CASSFLYRRGSTDTQYF.

In regard to this clone: At the DNA level, this CDR3 is encoded by other sequences in the same sample as well. The J gene is TRBJ2-7, the V gene TRBV5-1; D is possibly TRBD1 (6 bases). The V gene lost 4 bases and the J gene lost 1 base, with 12 bases spanning the gap. Per the germline V gene, CDR1 is SGHRS and CDR2 is YFSETQ. The CDR3 runs to 14 residues. The DNA for the CDR3 is TGCGCCAGCAGCCGACAGGCGTCGTCCTACGAGCAGTACTTC. This encodes CASSRQASSYEQYF.

This rearrangement joins TRBV5-1 to TRBJ1-2; 9 bases fit TRBD1. This CDR3 is built from 14 residues. The germline gives CDR1 SGHRS, CDR2 YFSETQ. V lost 0 bases to trimming and J lost 6 bases; unmatched junction nucleotides: 3. The CDR3 sequence is CASSLGGQGHGYTF. The CDR3 coding sequence is TGCGCCAGCAGCTTGGGGGGACAGGGCCATGGCTACACCTTC.

This chain joins TRBV28 and TRBJ1-2; no definite D call. Germline CDR1 and CDR2: MDHEN and SYDVKM. V lost 4 bases, J lost 4 bases, and 7 bases lay in between. The CDR3 runs to 12 residues. CDR3 coding DNA: TGTGCCAGCAGTTCAACAGTCTATGGCTACACCTTC. Protein sequence: CASSSTVYGYTF.

This CDR3 is CASSPRGSGGTYNEQFF. The CDR3 region has the DNA TGTGCCAGCAGCCCCCGGGGTAGCGGGGGGACTTACAATGAGCAGTTCTTC. The chain is built from TRBV9 and TRBJ2-1; 10 bases agree with TRBD2. CDR3 length: 17 amino acids. CDR1 and CDR2 from the germline V gene are SGDLS and YYNGEE. V lost 4 bases to trimming and J lost 4 bases; unmatched junction nucleotides: 11.

V usage is TRBV18 and J usage is TRBJ1-4, with D tentatively TRBD1 (5 bases). This CDR3 is built from 14 residues. Germline CDR1 reads KGHSH; CDR2 reads LQKENI. V was pared by 3 bases and J by 3 bases, with 8 bases between. CDR3 protein: CASSPAGPNEKLFF. The CDR3 coding sequence is TGTGCCAGCTCACCGGCAGGGCCTAATGAAAAACTGTTTTTT.

The rearrangement uses TRBV28 and TRBJ2-2, with D perhaps TRBD1 (6 bases). The CDR3 extends over 15 amino acids. V lost 5 bases to trimming and J lost 5 bases, with 15 bases between them. In germline, CDR1 is MDHEN, CDR2 SYDVKM. CDR3 amino acids: CASSPITQGTGELFF. CDR3 nucleotides: TGTGCCAGCAGTCCCATTACTCAGGGGACCGGGGAGCTGTTTTTT.

This rearrangement joins TRBV5-4 to TRBJ2-7, with a weak D call TRBD2 (6 bases). The V gene's germline CDR1 is SGHNT and CDR2 YYREEE (reference sequence). Trimming removed 3 bases from V and 4 bases from J, with 14 bases in between. The CDR3 has 14 amino acids. CDR3 in amino acids: CASSYRLGSYEQYF. CDR3 bases: TGTGCCAGCAGCTATCGACTAGGTTCTTACGAGCAGTACTTC.

The chain employs TRBV30 and TRBJ1-1; 7 nucleotides agree with TRBD1. Losses at the gene ends were 3 bases for V and 0 bases for J; bases not matched to a gene: 4. The CDR3 consists of 14 residues. Germline-derived CDR1 and CDR2 are GTSNPN and SVGIG (reference sequence). The CDR3 reads CAWRRDSLNTEAFF. The CDR3 region has the DNA TGTGCCTGGAGGAGGGACAGCCTGAACACTGAAGCTTTCTTT.

The J gene is TRBJ1-3, the V gene TRBV29-1; maybe TRBD1 (6 bases). The germline V and J ends were trimmed by 6 bases and 6 bases, with 12 bases remaining between them. This CDR3 contains 12 residues. In germline, CDR1 is SQVTM, CDR2 ANQGSEA. The chain's CDR3 is CSVRGQPNTIYF. The CDR3, as DNA: TGCAGCGTGCGAGGACAGCCAAACACCATATATTTT.

J is TRBJ1-2 and V is TRBV2; D ambiguous. Trimming took off 6 bases at V and 4 bases at J, with 9 bases between the two ends. The CDR3 has 12 amino acids. Germline V gene lookup returns CDR1 SNHLY and CDR2 FYNNEI. CDR3 nucleotide sequence: TGTGCCAGCAGCTCCTCGCGCTATGGCTACACCTTC. Its translation is CASSSSRYGYTF.

This chain links TRBV7-9 with TRBJ1-3; 8 bases match TRBD1. Germline values: CDR1 SEHNR, CDR2 FQNEAQ (reference sequence). J was trimmed by 2 bases and V by 4 bases; bases with no gene match: 10. The CDR3 has 17 residues. CDR3 in amino acids: CASSSRGRTGPGNTIYF. The CDR3 bases are TGTGCCAGCAGCTCCCGGGGGAGGACAGGGCCTGGAAACACCATATATTTT.

The V gene is TRBV27, the J gene TRBJ2-2; 11 positions match TRBD2. Germline V gene data show CDR1 as MNHEY and CDR2 as SMNVEV (reference sequence). V trimming: 3 bases; J trimming: 6 bases; junction bases outside the gene matches: 3. This CDR3 comprises 15 residues. CDR3 nucleotide sequence: TGTGCCAGCAGTTTTAGCGGGGGGGCTCCCGGGGAGCTGTTTTTT. Its translation is CASSFSGGAPGELFF.

J is TRBJ2-7 and V is TRBV5-6; 7 bases are a match to TRBD1. CDR1 and CDR2 (germline): SGHDT, YYEEEE. J was trimmed by 0 bases and V by 4 bases; bases with no gene match: 10. The CDR3 covers 16 residues. The DNA for the CDR3 is TGTGCCAGCAGCCGACCGCGGACAGGACTCTCCTACGAGCAGTACTTC. Its protein product is CASSRPRTGLSYEQYF.

Concerning this clone itself: This sample also contains other DNA sequences that code for the same CDR3. In nucleotides, the CDR3 is TGTGCCAGCAGTGAGAGGGCAGCCAGTGTAGCTAGCAATCAGCCCCAGCATTTT. Protein: CASSERAASVASNQPQHF. V usage is TRBV2 and J usage is TRBJ1-5; D gene uncertain. Trimming shortened V by 3 bases and J by 0 bases, and 18 bases separated the two germline ends. CDR1 is SNHLY, CDR2 FYNNEI, per germline. There are 18 residues in the CDR3.

The rearrangement uses TRBV27 and TRBJ2-3, with TRBD2 matching over 15 bases. The CDR3 sequence is 16 residues long. With 0 bases clipped from V and 5 bases from J, the junction kept 0 bases outside the gene matches. CDR1 MNHEY and CDR2 SMNVEV come from the germline V gene (reference sequence). DNA of the CDR3: TGTGCCAGCAGTTTATCGGGACTAGCGGGGGGAGATACGCAGTATTTT. The encoded protein is CASSLSGLAGGDTQYF.

About this clone itself: The junction departs from germline at one end; a sequencing error may be responsible. Distinct nucleotide sequences in the sample also encode this CDR3. The chain uses TRBV5-8 and TRBJ1-4; TRBD1 might be the D (5 bases). The CDR3 covers 16 residues. The V gene's germline CDR1 is SGHTS and CDR2 YDEGEE. CDR3 in amino acids: CASSYWGRWSNEKLFF. CDR3 DNA: TGCGCCAGCAGCTACTGGGGGAGGTGGTCTAATGAAAAACTGTTTTTT.

The rearrangement joins TRBV9 to TRBJ2-2; weak D call: TRBD2 (6 bases). The germline V gene encodes CDR1 SGDLS and CDR2 YYNGEE. This CDR3 is built from 17 residues. V dropped 2 bases and J dropped 0 bases, with 14 bases sitting between them. The CDR3 bases are TGTGCCAGCAGCGTCCGGGGTGGCGGGGCGAACACCGGGGAGCTGTTTTTT. Its translation is CASSVRGGGANTGELFF.

The chain employs TRBV7-6 and TRBJ2-1; 7 bases agree with TRBD2. CDR1 and CDR2 (germline): SGHVS, FNYEAQ. V was pared by 4 bases and J by 7 bases, with 13 bases of the junction left unmatched. The CDR3 has 16 amino acids. CDR3 coding DNA: TGTGCCAGCAGCTCCACCGTGGGGAGGGTAGTTAATGAGCAGTTCTTC. Residues: CASSSTVGRVVNEQFF.

The CDR3 region has the DNA TGTGCCAGCAGCTTACTCCCAGGGATCACTGAAGCTTTCTTT. Its protein is CASSLLPGITEAFF. The chain recombines TRBV7-3 with TRBJ1-1; TRBD1 might be the D (5 bases). Trimming took 2 bases from V and 4 from J, leaving 11 bases between them. Germline CDR1 reads SGHTA; CDR2 reads FQGTGA. The CDR3 is made up of 14 amino acids.